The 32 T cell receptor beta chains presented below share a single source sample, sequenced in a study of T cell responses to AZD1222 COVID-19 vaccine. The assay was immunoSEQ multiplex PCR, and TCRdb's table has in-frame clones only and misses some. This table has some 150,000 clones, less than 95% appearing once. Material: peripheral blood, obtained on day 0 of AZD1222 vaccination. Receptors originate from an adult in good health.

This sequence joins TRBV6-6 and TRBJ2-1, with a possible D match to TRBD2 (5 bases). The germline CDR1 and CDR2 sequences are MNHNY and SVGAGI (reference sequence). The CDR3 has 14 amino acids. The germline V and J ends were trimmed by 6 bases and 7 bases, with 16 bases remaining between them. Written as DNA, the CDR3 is TGTGCCAGCAGGACTCGAAGCGGAGGAAATGAGCAGTTCTTC. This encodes CASRTRSGGNEQFF.

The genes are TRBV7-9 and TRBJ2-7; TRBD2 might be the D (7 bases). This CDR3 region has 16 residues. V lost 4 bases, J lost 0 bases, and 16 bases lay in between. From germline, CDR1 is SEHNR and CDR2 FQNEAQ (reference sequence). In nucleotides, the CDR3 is TGTGCCAGCAGCTACCCCCCCGGGGGGCGCTCCTACGAGCAGTACTTC. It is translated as CASSYPPGGRSYEQYF.

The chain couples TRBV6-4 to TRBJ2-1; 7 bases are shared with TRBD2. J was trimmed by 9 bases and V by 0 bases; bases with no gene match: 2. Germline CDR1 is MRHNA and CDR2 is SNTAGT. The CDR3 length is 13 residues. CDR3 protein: CASSDSASGEQFF. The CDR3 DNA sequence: TGTGCCAGCAGTGACTCGGCTAGCGGTGAGCAGTTCTTC.

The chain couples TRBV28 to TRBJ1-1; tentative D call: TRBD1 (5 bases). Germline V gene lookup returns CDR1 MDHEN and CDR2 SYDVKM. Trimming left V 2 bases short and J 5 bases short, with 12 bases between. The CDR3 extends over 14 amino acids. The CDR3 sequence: CASSLMDTWTEAFF. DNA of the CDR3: TGTGCCAGCAGTTTAATGGACACATGGACTGAAGCTTTCTTT.

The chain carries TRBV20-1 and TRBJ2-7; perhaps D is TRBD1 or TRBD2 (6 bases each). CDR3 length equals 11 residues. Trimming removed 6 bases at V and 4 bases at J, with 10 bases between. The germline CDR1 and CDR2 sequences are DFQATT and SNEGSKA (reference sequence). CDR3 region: CSARGEYEQYF. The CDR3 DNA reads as TGCAGTGCAAGGGGGGAATACGAGCAGTACTTC.

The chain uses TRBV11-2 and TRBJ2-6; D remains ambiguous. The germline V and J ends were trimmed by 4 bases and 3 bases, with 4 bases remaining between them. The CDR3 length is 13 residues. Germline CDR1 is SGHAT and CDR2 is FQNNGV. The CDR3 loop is CASSWSGANVLTF. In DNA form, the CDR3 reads TGTGCCAGCAGCTGGAGTGGGGCCAACGTCCTGACTTTC.

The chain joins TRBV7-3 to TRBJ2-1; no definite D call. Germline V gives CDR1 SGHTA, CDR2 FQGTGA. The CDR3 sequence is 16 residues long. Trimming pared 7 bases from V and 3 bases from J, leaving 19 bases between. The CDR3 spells CASKQDGYSNYNEQFF. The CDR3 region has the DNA TGTGCCAGCAAGCAAGACGGATACTCTAACTACAATGAGCAGTTCTTC.

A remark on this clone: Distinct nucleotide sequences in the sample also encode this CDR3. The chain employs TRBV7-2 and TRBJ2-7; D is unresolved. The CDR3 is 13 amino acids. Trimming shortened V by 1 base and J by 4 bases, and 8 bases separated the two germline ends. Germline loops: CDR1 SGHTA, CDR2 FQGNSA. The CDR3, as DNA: TGTGCCAGCAGCTTAGAAAGAGCTTACGAGCAGTACTTC. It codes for CASSLERAYEQYF.

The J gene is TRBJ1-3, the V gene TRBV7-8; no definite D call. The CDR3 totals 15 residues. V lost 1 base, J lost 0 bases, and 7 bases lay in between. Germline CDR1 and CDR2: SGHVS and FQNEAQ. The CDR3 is CASSLGLNSGNTIYF. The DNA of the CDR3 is TGTGCCAGCAGCTTAGGGCTGAACTCTGGAAACACCATATATTTT.

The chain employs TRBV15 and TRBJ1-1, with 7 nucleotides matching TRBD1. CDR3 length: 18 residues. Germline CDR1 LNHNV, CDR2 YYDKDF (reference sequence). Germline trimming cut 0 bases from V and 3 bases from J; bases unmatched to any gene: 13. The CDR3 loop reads CATSRDAAGGRGDTEAFF. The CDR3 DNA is TGTGCCACCAGCAGAGATGCGGCAGGGGGTCGGGGGGACACTGAAGCTTTCTTT.

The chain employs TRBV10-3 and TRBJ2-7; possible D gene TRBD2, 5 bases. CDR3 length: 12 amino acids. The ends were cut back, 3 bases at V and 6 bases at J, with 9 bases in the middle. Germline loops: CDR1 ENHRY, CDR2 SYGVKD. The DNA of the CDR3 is TGTGCCATCAGTGATGCGGGTATCGAGCAGTACTTC. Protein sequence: CAISDAGIEQYF.

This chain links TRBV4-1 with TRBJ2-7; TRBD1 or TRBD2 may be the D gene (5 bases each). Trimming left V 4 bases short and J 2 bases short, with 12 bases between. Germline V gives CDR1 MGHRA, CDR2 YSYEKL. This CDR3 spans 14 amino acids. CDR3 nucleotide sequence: TGCGCCAGCAGCCGAGGGACGGGAACCTACGAGCAGTACTTC. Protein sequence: CASSRGTGTYEQYF.

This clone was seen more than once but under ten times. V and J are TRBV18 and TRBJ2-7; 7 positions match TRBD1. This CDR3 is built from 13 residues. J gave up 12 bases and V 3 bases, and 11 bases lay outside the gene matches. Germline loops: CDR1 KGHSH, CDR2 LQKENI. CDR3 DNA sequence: TGTGCCAGCTCACCTTACCCCGGACAGGCGGTGTACTTC. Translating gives CASSPYPGQAVYF.

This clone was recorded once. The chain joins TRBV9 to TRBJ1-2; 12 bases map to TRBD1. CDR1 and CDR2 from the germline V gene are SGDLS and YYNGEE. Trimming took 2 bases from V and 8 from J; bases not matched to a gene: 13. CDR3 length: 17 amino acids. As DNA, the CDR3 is TGTGCCAGCAGCGTCTTGTCGGTGGGACAGGGGGCGCACGGCTACACCTTC. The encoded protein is CASSVLSVGQGAHGYTF.

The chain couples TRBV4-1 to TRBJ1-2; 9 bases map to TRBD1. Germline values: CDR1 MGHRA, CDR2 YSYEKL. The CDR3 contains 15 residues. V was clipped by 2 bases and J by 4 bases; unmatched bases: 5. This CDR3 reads CASSQNTGGFYGYTF. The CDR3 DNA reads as TGCGCCAGCAGCCAAAATACAGGGGGCTTCTATGGCTACACCTTC.

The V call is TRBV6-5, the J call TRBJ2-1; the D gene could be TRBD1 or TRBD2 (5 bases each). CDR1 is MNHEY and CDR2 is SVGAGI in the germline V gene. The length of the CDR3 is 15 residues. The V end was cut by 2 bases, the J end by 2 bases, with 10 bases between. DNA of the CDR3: TGTGCCAGCAGTTACGACAGCGGAGCCTACAATGAGCAGTTCTTC. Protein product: CASSYDSGAYNEQFF.

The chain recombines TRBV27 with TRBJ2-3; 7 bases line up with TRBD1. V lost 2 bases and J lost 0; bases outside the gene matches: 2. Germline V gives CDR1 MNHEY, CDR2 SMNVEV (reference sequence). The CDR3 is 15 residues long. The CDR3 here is CASSLRGQSTDTQYF. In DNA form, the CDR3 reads TGTGCCAGCAGTTTAAGGGGACAGAGCACAGATACGCAGTATTTT.

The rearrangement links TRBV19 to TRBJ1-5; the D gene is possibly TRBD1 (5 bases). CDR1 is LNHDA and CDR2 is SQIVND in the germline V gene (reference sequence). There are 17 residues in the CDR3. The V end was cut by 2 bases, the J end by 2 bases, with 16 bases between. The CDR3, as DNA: TGTGCCAGTAGTATAAGGTTCGGGGGTTTTGGCAATCAGCCCCAGCATTTT. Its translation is CASSIRFGGFGNQPQHF.

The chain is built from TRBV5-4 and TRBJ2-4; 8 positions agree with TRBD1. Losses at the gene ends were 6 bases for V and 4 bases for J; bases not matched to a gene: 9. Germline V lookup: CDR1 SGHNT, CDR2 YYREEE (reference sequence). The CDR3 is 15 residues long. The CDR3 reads CASTAAGGGKNIQYF. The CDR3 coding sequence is TGTGCCAGCACCGCTGCAGGGGGCGGGAAAAACATTCAGTACTTC.

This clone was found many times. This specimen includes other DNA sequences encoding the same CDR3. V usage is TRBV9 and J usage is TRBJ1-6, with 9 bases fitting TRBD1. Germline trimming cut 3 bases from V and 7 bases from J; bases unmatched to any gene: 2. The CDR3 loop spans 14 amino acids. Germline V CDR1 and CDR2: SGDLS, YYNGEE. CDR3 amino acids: CASSGGQGNSPLHF. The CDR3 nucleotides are TGTGCCAGCAGCGGGGGACAGGGAAATTCACCCCTCCACTTT.

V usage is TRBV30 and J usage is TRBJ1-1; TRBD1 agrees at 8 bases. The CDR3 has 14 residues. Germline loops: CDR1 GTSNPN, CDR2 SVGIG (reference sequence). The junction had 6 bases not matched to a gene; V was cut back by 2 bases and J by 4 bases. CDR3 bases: TGTGCCTGGAGTACGACAGGGGTGGCCACTGAAGCTTTCTTT. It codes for CAWSTTGVATEAFF.

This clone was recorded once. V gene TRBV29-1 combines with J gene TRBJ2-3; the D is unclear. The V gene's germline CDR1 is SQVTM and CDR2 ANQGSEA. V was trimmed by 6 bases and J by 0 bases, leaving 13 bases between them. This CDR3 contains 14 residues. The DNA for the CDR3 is TGCAGCGTCCCGATGGGATTTAGCACAGATACGCAGTATTTT. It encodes CSVPMGFSTDTQYF.

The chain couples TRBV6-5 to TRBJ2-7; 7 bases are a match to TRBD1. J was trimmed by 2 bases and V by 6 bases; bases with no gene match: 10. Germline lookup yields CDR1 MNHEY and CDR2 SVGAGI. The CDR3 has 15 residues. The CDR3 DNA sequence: TGTGCCAGCAGCCCGGCGACAGGGTCCCCCTACGAGCAGTACTTC. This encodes CASSPATGSPYEQYF.

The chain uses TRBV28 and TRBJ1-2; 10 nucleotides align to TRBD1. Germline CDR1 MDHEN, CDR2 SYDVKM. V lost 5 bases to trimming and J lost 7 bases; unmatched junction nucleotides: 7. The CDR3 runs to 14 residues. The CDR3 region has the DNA TGTGCCAGCAGTCCGGGACAGGGGCTGGGTGGCTACACCTTC. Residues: CASSPGQGLGGYTF.

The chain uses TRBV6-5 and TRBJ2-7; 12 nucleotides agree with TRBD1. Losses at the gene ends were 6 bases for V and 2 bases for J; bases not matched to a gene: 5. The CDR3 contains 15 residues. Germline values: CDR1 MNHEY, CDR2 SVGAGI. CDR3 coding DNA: TGTGCCAGCAGCAGGGGACAGGGGGCGGCCTACGAGCAGTACTTC. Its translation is CASSRGQGAAYEQYF.

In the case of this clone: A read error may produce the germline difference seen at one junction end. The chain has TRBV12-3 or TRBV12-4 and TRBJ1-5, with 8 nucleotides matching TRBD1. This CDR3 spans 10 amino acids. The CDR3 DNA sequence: TGCGCACAGGGGGGTCAGCCCCAGCATTTT. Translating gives CAQGGQPQHF.

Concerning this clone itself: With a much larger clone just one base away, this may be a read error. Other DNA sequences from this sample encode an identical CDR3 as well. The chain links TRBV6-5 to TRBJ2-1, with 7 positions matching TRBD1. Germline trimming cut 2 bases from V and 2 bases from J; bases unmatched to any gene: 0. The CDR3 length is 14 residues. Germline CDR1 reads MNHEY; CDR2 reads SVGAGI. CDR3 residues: CASSYGTAYNEQFF. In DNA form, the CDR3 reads TGTGCCAGCAGTTACGGGACAGCCTACAATGAGCAGTTCTTC.

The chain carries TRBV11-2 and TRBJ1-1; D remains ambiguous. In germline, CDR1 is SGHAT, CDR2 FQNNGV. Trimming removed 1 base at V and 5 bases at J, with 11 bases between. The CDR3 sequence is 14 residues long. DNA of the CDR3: TGTGCCAGCAGCTTAGGGCACCGAGGGACTGAAGCTTTCTTT. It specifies CASSLGHRGTEAFF.

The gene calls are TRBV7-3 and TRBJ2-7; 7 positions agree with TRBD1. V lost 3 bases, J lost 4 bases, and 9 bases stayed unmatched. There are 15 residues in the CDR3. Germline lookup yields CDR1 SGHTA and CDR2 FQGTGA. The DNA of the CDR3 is TGTGCCAGCAGCTTTAGAAAGGGGGCGGGTTACGAGCAGTACTTC. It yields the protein CASSFRKGAGYEQYF.

Here the CDR3 reads CASSQGEAGNTIYF. The CDR3 DNA follows: TGCGCCAGCAGCCAAGGGGAGGCTGGAAACACCATATATTTT. This chain uses TRBV4-1 with TRBJ1-3; D call uncertain. V shed 1 base and J shed 2 bases, with 6 bases lying between them. CDR3 length: 14 residues. Per the germline V gene, CDR1 is MGHRA and CDR2 is YSYEKL.

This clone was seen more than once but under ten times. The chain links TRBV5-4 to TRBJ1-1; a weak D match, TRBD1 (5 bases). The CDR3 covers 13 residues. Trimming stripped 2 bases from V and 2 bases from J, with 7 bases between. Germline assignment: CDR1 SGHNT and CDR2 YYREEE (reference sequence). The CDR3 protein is CASSFQGNTEAFF. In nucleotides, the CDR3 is TGTGCCAGCAGCTTCCAGGGAAACACTGAAGCTTTCTTT.

The CDR3 sequence is CASSYAAGGNQPQHF. For the CDR3, the DNA is TGTGCCAGCAGTTATGCCGCCGGGGGCAATCAGCCCCAGCATTTT. This chain uses TRBV28 with TRBJ1-5, with D uncertain. There are 15 residues in the CDR3. The germline gives CDR1 MDHEN, CDR2 SYDVKM. Trimming cost V 4 bases and J 2 bases, with 12 bases left between them.